This T cell receptor (beta chain) stems from a study of blood T cell repertoires in COVID-19. CDR1 is LGHNA, CDR2 YNFKEQ, per germline. The CDR3 totals 17 residues. Trimming removed 0 bases from V and 4 bases from J; junction bases left unmatched: 4. Some clones are missing from TCRdb's copy, which holds only in-frame ones; the method was immunoSEQ multiplex PCR. The table lists 150,000 to 200,000 clones, approximately 90% of them singletons. This sequence joins TRBV4-2 and TRBJ2-1; 12 bases are shared with TRBD2. The sequence came from a woman older than 75 in a cohort sampled during active or convalescent COVID-19. The sequenced sample was peripheral blood. The CDR3 loop reads CASSQDYTSGRYNEQFF. The CDR3 nucleotides read TGTGCCAGCAGCCAAGATTACACTAGCGGGAGGTACAATGAGCAGTTCTTC.